The entry below describes one T cell receptor beta chain. Treatment reported: randomized to nivolumab then ipilimumab (arm A) or the reverse (arm B). No patient had prior DNA-damaging chemotherapy. Sorted cells were live CD3+CD8+, lacking CD19 and CD56, from PBMCs. This specimen belongs to a study of sequential checkpoint blockade in melanoma. Study context: After both sequences, patients received maintenance nivolumab.

Data came from immunoSEQ multiplex PCR; TCRdb stores just in-frame clones and leaves some out. Of under 20,000 clones in the sample, under 85% were seen once. From germline, CDR1 is PRHDT and CDR2 FYEKMQ (reference sequence). V was trimmed by 1 base and J by 0 bases, leaving 13 bases between them. The CDR3 is 16 residues long. Sequenced material: CD8+ T cells sorted from blood (inferred from file names), taken from a patient given nivolumab and ipilimumab in sequence. This receptor was obtained from a human donor with melanoma. The chain combines TRBV13 with TRBJ2-7; a possible D gene is TRBD2 (6 bases). The CDR3 coding sequence is TGTGCCAGCAGCTTAGACGGGGGTATTAGCTCCTACGAGCAGTACTTC. It translates to CASSLDGGISSYEQYF.